This T cell receptor beta chain emerged from a study of T-cell memory formation after mild COVID-19. TCRdb called the 5' RACE reads again in MiXCR, with one record for every CDR3 protein. The profile covers 75,000 to 95,000 distinct CDR3 sequences, with less than 15% appearing a single time and approximately 40% taken by the ten largest. There are 13 residues in the CDR3. Germline CDR1 SGHTA, CDR2 FQGNSA. Trimming pared 1 base from V and 4 bases from J, leaving 7 bases between. This clonotype was sampled from a man in his late teens or twenties who had mild COVID-19 (a few samples of this study predate the infection). Cell type and time point are not known. The J gene is TRBJ1-1, the V gene TRBV7-2; D is uncertain. The sample was PBMCs or a T cell subset sorted from them (not recorded which). CDR3 nucleotide sequence: TGTGCCAGCAGCTTAGGAAGGGTCACTGAAGCTTTCTTT. Protein: CASSLGRVTEAFF. Full variable domain (outside the CDR3, taken from reference TRBV7-2 and TRBJ1-1): GAGVSQSPSNKVTEKGKDVELRCDPISGHTALYWYRQSLGQGLEFLIYFQGNSAPDKSGLPSDRFSAERTGGSVSTLTIQRTQQEDSAVYLCASSLGRVTEAFFGQGTRLTVV.